What follows are 25 T cell receptor delta chains derived from one specimen sequenced in a study of gamma-delta chains in newborns, infants, children. TCRdb used CATT to re-call clones from the reads. The sample lists more than 4,000 delta-chain clones, around 3.9% occurring once. The sample comprised blood. The receptors shown here come from a child who was a newborn, infant or young child, either healthy, febrile or measles-vaccinated (not recorded which).

This clone qualifies as medium-sized. A much larger clonotype is one base distant, so this may be a read error. This chain joins TRDV2 and TRDJ3; maybe TRDD3 (6 bases). CDR3 length: 19 amino acids. The V end lost 3 bases, the J end lost 0 bases, and 17 bases lay between the germline ends. CDR1 and CDR2 from the germline V gene are GEAIGNYY and EKD. CDR3 DNA sequence: TGTGCCTGTGACTCCGCATGGGGGGAAAGCTCCTGGGACACCCGACAGATGTTTTTC. Translation: CACDSAWGESSWDTRQMFF.

Turning to this clone: This may be a read error: a much more frequent sequence differs by one nucleotide. In the same sample, other DNA sequences code for this CDR3. The chain links TRDV1 to TRDJ1; 9 bases align to TRDD3. After removal of 6 bases from V and 0 bases from J, the junction contained 26 bases not matched to a gene. The CDR3 contains 22 residues. Per the germline V gene, CDR1 is TSWWSYY and CDR2 is QGS. The CDR3 here is CALGDRRAPLPLGDYYTDKLIF. The CDR3, as DNA: TGTGCTCTTGGAGACCGAAGAGCCCCTCTTCCCCTGGGGGATTATTACACCGATAAACTCATCTTT.

This clone is judged large. This chain uses TRDV1 with TRDJ1; 8 bases align to TRDD2. The V segment lost 4 bases and the J segment 0 bases; nucleotides outside the gene matches: 10. The CDR3 consists of 17 residues. CDR1 TSWWSYY and CDR2 QGS come from the germline V gene. CDR3 in amino acids: CALGASAFLTYTDKLIF. The CDR3 DNA reads as TGTGCTCTTGGGGCTTCGGCCTTCCTAACGTACACCGATAAACTCATCTTT.

Only a few counts were recorded for this clone. This may be a read error: a much more frequent sequence differs by one nucleotide. Other DNA sequences from this sample encode an identical CDR3 as well. V is TRDV3 and J is TRDJ1; 13 bases match TRDD3. The CDR3 is 21 residues long. The germline gives CDR1 TVYSNPD, CDR2 GDNSRS (reference sequence). The CDR3 spells CASRGYVTGGYAYVRFDKLIF. CDR3 nucleotides: TGTGCCTCCCGCGGCTACGTTACTGGGGGATACGCGTATGTTCGATTTGATAAGCTCATCTTT.

For this clone: The protein in TCRdb stems from a much larger clone and differs at residue 14 from this DNA's translation, likely a read error; here the protein is translated from the DNA. The J gene is TRDJ3, the V gene TRAV29/DV5; TRDD3 matches 13 bases. Germline V gene data show CDR1 as NSMFDY and CDR2 as ISSIKDK. The CDR3 consists of 19 residues. CDR3 residues: CAASAPTGGYAWDARQMFF. The DNA of the CDR3 is TGTGCAGCAAGCGCGCCTACTGGGGGATACGCCTGGGACGCCCGACAGATGTTTTTC.

This clone was counted between two and nine times. TCRdb pairs this DNA with a much larger clone's protein that differs at residue 8, likely a read error; the protein shown was translated from the DNA. This chain joins TRDV2 and TRDJ1, with D possibly being TRDD3 (6 bases). This CDR3 comprises 14 residues. From germline, CDR1 is GEAIGNYY and CDR2 EKD. V was shortened by 1 base and J by 4 bases, with 12 bases between the two germline ends. The chain's CDR3 is CACDTDWEIDKLIF. The CDR3 DNA reads as TGTGCCTGTGACACGGACTGGGAGATCGATAAACTCATCTTT.

About this clone: TCRdb shows a much larger clone's protein in place of this DNA's translation, and the two differ at residue 3, likely through a read error; the protein shown is translated from the DNA. The J gene is TRDJ3, the V gene TRDV2, with 9 bases fitting TRDD3. The CDR3 runs 19 residues. Germline assignment: CDR1 GEAIGNYY and CDR2 EKD. In DNA form, the CDR3 reads TGTGCCCGTGACGAGAGACCTACGGGGATACGCTGGGACACCCGACAGATGTTTTTC. Its protein is CARDERPTGIRWDTRQMFF.

This clone has a handful of counts. A clone one base away is much larger, so this may be a read error. Other DNA sequences in this sample translate to the same CDR3. This chain connects TRDV3 to TRDJ3, with D perhaps matching TRDD2 (6 bases). Germline V CDR1 and CDR2: TVYSNPD, GDNSRS (reference sequence). The CDR3 contains 21 residues. V was trimmed by 4 bases and J by 0 bases, leaving 28 bases between them. CDR3 coding DNA: TGTGCCTCTTCCTTTTTCCCCCGGGATCTGTTCAGCTCCTGGGACACCCGACAGATGTTTTTC. This encodes CASSFFPRDLFSSWDTRQMFF.

This clone has a handful of counts. TCRdb attributes to this sequence the protein of a much larger clone, which differs from the DNA translation at residue 15; a read error is likely, and the protein displayed is translated from the DNA. This chain's CDR3 is CALGEYSYGGSGGDQLIF. In DNA form, the CDR3 reads TGTGCTCTTGGGGAATATTCCTACGGGGGTTCGGGAGGCGATCAACTCATCTTT. The gene calls are TRDV1 and TRDJ1; 7 bases are a match to TRDD2. The CDR3 has 18 amino acids. Germline lookup yields CDR1 TSWWSYY and CDR2 QGS.

A few counts support this clone. A far bigger clonotype differs at one base, so this is likely a read error. Other DNA sequences from this sample encode an identical CDR3 as well. The chain recombines TRDV1 with TRDJ1, with TRDD3 matching over 10 bases. The ends lost 3 bases at V and 6 bases at J; junction bases unmatched: 7. This CDR3 contains 15 residues. From germline, CDR1 is TSWWSYY and CDR2 QGS. The CDR3, as DNA: TGTGCTCTTGGGGAGGCTTGGGGGATACCCCATAAACTCATCTTT. This encodes CALGEAWGIPHKLIF.

Of note for this clone: The TCRdb record carries a much larger clone's protein, which differs from this DNA's translation at residue 12; a read error is the likely cause, and the protein listed here is the DNA translation. The chain employs TRDV1 and TRDJ1; 8 bases match TRDD2. Germline CDR1 reads TSWWSYY; CDR2 reads QGS. The CDR3 totals 15 residues. CDR3 in amino acids: CALGDPPSYYDRLIF. CDR3 DNA sequence: TGTGCTCTTGGGGATCCTCCTTCCTATTACGATAGACTCATCTTT.

The table lists this clone with a few counts. A far larger clone is a single base away, which makes a read error likely. This CDR3 is also generated by other DNA sequences in the sample. The chain couples TRDV3 to TRDJ1; TRDD3 is a possible D gene (6 bases). Trimming stripped 2 bases from V and 0 bases from J, with 19 bases between. Germline values: CDR1 TVYSNPD, CDR2 GDNSRS (reference sequence). The CDR3 totals 16 residues. The CDR3 region is CAFPSLYWEYTDKLIF. The CDR3, as DNA: TGTGCCTTTCCCTCCTTATACTGGGAGTACACCGATAAACTCATCTTT.

By proportion, this clone is medium-sized. Other DNA sequences in this specimen translate into the identical CDR3. This sequence joins TRDV1 and TRDJ1; 10 bases fit TRDD3. The V gene end was trimmed by 0 bases and the J gene end by 0 bases; junction bases not matched to a gene: 10. Germline values: CDR1 TSWWSYY, CDR2 QGS. The CDR3 is 19 residues long. The CDR3 protein is CALGELGDTRIGYTDKLIF. The CDR3 coding sequence is TGTGCTCTTGGGGAACTGGGGGATACGCGTATCGGGTACACCGATAAACTCATCTTT.

Of note for this clone: It differs at one base from a far larger clone, so likely a read error. The same CDR3 arises from other DNA sequences in this sample as well. The chain uses TRDV2 and TRDJ1, with 9 nucleotides matching TRDD3. Germline CDR1 is GEAIGNYY and CDR2 is EKD. Trimming at V came to 3 bases and at J to 8 bases, leaving 9 bases not matched to a gene. CDR3 length: 14 amino acids. CDR3 residues: CACDLLGDKGKLIF. In DNA form, the CDR3 reads TGTGCCTGTGACTTACTGGGGGACAAAGGGAAACTCATCTTT.

Concerning this clone: The mismatch at residue 16 between this DNA's translation and the TCRdb protein of a much larger clone likely reflects a read error; the protein shown is translated from the DNA. The CDR3 spells CALGGPFTRLGGMTAHLFF. In DNA, the CDR3 is TGTGCTCTTGGGGGCCCTTTTACTAGGCTGGGGGGAATGACAGCACATCTCTTCTTT. The gene calls are TRDV1 and TRDJ2, with 7 bases fitting TRDD3. Germline CDR1 is TSWWSYY and CDR2 is QGS. CDR3 length: 19 amino acids.

As regards this clone: With a much larger clone just one base away, this may be a read error. The gene calls are TRDV1 and TRDJ2; D may be TRDD2 or TRDD3 (9 bases each). Trimming cost V 1 base and J 0 bases, with 36 bases left between them. The CDR3 has 25 residues. Per germline, CDR1 TSWWSYY and CDR2 QGS. CDR3 sequence reads: CALGEPRPSYPVLGDRKSLTAQLFF. CDR3 sequence (DNA): TGTGCTCTTGGGGAACCTCGGCCTTCCTACCCGGTGCTGGGGGATCGAAAATCTTTGACAGCACAACTCTTCTTT.

Concerning this clone itself: A much larger clone differs from this one at a single base, so this may be a read error. This sequence joins TRDV1 and TRDJ1; D is unresolved. The CDR3 spans 21 residues. Trimming took off 1 base at V and 0 bases at J, with 27 bases between the two ends. CDR1 TSWWSYY and CDR2 QGS come from the germline V gene. The CDR3 region has the DNA TGTGCTCTTGGGGAACGCCCTCCTCATATGGACGGAGAACCTTACACCGATAAACTCATCTTT. Amino acids: CALGERPPHMDGEPYTDKLIF.

This clone was counted a few times. A read error likely explains why the TCRdb protein, taken from a much larger clone, differs from this DNA's translation at residue 9; the protein shown is translated from the DNA. V usage is TRDV1 and J usage is TRDJ2, with 9 bases matching TRDD3. Germline values: CDR1 TSWWSYY, CDR2 QGS. The J segment lost 0 bases and the V segment lost 5 bases, leaving 13 bases of the junction unmatched. The CDR3 runs 19 residues. The CDR3 DNA reads TGTGCTCTTGGGACCCTAGAGGGAATGGGGGATACTTTGACAGCACAACTCTTCTTT. Its protein is CALGTLEGMGDTLTAQLFF.

This clone turned up a few times. At the DNA level, this CDR3 is encoded by other sequences in the same sample as well. This chain links TRDV3 with TRDJ3, with 8 bases fitting TRDD3. Germline values: CDR1 TVYSNPD, CDR2 GDNSRS (reference sequence). This CDR3 is 18 amino acids long. V shed 2 bases and J 2 bases; nucleotides not matched to a gene: 11. CDR3 nucleotide sequence: TGTGCCTTTGGGGTCCTGGGGGAGACCACCTGGGACACCCGACAGATGTTTTTC. It encodes CAFGVLGETTWDTRQMFF.

This clone was detected only a few times. The amino acid sequence in TCRdb belongs to a much larger clone and departs from this DNA's translation at residue 8, likely a sequencing read error; the sequence shown is translated from the DNA. V usage is TRDV2 and J usage is TRDJ3; D might be TRDD3 (6 bases). The germline V gene has CDR1 GEAIGNYY and CDR2 EKD. The ends were cut back, 0 bases at V and 0 bases at J, with 17 bases in the middle. The CDR3 is 20 amino acids. The CDR3 here is CACDTGKPGESSWDTRQMFF. The CDR3 DNA reads as TGTGCCTGTGACACCGGCAAACCGGGGGAGAGCTCCTGGGACACCCGACAGATGTTTTTC.

This clone has just a few counts. The TCRdb protein comes from a much larger clone and disagrees with this DNA's translation at residue 14, likely due to a read error; the protein given here is derived from the DNA. The rearrangement uses TRDV2 and TRDJ3, with 11 bases aligning to TRDD3. The V gene's germline CDR1 is GEAIGNYY and CDR2 EKD. The CDR3 length is 19 residues. The CDR3 region is CACDVLGDMSSWDARQMFF. CDR3 nucleotides: TGTGCCTGTGACGTACTGGGGGATATGAGCTCCTGGGACGCCCGACAGATGTTTTTC.

In this sample, this clone is medium-sized. This CDR3 is also generated by other DNA sequences in the sample. V gene TRDV1 combines with J gene TRDJ1; TRDD3 matches at 7 bases. This CDR3 has 16 amino acids. Germline lookup yields CDR1 TSWWSYY and CDR2 QGS. Trimming removed 0 bases from V and 0 bases from J; junction bases left unmatched: 4. The CDR3 DNA sequence: TGTGCTCTTGGGGAACTGTTGGGATACCACACCGATAAACTCATCTTT. This sequence encodes CALGELLGYHTDKLIF.

Points on this clone: Possible read error: a much larger clone is one base away. The genes are TRAV29/DV5 and TRDJ2, with 13 bases matching TRDD3. Per the germline V gene, CDR1 is NSMFDY and CDR2 is ISSIKDK. There are 21 residues in the CDR3. The chain's CDR3 is CAASGIWPLYWGIRRAAQPFF. Written as DNA, the CDR3 is TGTGCAGCAAGCGGAATTTGGCCGCTCTACTGGGGGATACGGAGGGCAGCACAACCCTTCTTT.

This clone was seen a few times. For this DNA, TCRdb reports the protein of a much larger clone, which diverges at residue 6, most likely from a read error; the protein presented here is translated directly from the DNA. The CDR3 DNA is TGTGCCTGTGACACCTGCTGGGGGAGTAGCTCCTGGGACACCCGACAGATGTTTTTC. Amino acids: CACDTCWGSSSWDTRQMFF. The chain links TRDV2 to TRDJ3; 8 bases line up with TRDD3. V shed 0 bases, J shed 0 bases, and the junction held 6 bases outside the gene matches. Germline V gene sequence: CDR1 GEAIGNYY, CDR2 EKD. The length of the CDR3 is 19 residues.

This clone was counted a few times. TCRdb has a much larger clone's protein, which differs at residue 11 from the translation of this DNA, likely because of a read error; what is shown is the protein translated from the DNA. V and J are TRAV29/DV5 and TRDJ1, with TRDD3 identical over 8 bases. CDR1 and CDR2 from the germline V gene are NSMFDY and ISSIKDK. This CDR3 contains 19 residues. The junction had 21 bases not matched to a gene; V was cut back by 0 bases and J by 5 bases. Here the CDR3 DNA reads TGTGCAGCAAGCGCGACCAGAATGGGGGATGCGCGAAGGGATGATAAACTCATCTTT. Its translation is CAASATRMGDARRDDKLIF. Full variable domain (outside the CDR3, taken from reference TRAV29/DV5 and TRDJ1): DQQVKQNSPSLSVQEGRISILNCDYTNSMFDYFLWYKKYPAEGPTFLISISSIKDKNEDGRFTVFLNKSAKHLSLHIVPSQPGDSAVYFCAASATRMGDARRDDKLIFGKGTRVTVEP.